The sequence of this TCR beta chain was determined in a study of T cell repertoires in cytomegalovirus infection. On the study more broadly: The authors relied on CMV epitopes, both recently identified HLA-C-restricted and well-studied HLA-B-restricted.

Turning to this clonotype: Its antigen is unidentified.

TCRdb re-analysed the reads in MiXCR, keeping a single row per CDR3 protein. Among about 180,000 distinct CDR3 sequences listed, roughly 20% were seen once. Study-wide results and limits: HLA-C-restricted CMV clonotypes gave the most frequent clonotype in two of eight donors.

The sequenced sample was CD8+ T cells from cultured PBMCs, obtained from culture after CMV antigen stimulation. The receptor was derived from a human donor in good health (CMV status not recorded). Some clones in this sample may be carry-over from other donors' samples.

The CDR3 reads CASSFATGSYEQYF. The CDR3 nucleotides read TGTGCCAGTAGTTTCGCGACAGGGTCCTACGAGCAGTACTTC. This sequence joins TRBV19 and TRBJ2-7, with 7 bases matching TRBD1. The CDR3 consists of 14 residues. Losses at the gene ends were 5 bases for V and 1 base for J; bases not matched to a gene: 5. Germline CDR1 is LNHDA and CDR2 is SQIVND (reference sequence). Based on the CDR3 plus reference TRBV19 and TRBJ2-7, the full variable domain is DGGITQSPKYLFRKEGQNVTLSCEQNLNHDAMYWYRQDPGQGLRLIYYSQIVNDFQKGDIAEGYSVSREKKESFPLTVTSAQKNPTAFYLCASSFATGSYEQYFGPGTRLTVT.